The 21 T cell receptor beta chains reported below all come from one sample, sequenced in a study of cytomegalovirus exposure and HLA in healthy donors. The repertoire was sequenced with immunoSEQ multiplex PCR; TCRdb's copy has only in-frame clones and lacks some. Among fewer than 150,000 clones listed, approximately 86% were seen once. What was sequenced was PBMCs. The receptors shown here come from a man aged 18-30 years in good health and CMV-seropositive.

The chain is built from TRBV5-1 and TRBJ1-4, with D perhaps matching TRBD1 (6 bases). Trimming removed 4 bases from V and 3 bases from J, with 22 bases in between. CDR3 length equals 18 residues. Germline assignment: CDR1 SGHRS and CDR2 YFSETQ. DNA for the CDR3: TGCGCCAGCAGCCCTGGACAGTCAGTGGGATGGGCTAATGAAAAACTGTTTTTT. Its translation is CASSPGQSVGWANEKLFF.

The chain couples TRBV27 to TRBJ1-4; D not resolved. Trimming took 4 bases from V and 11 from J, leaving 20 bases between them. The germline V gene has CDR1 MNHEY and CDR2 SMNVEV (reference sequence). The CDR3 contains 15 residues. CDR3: CASSSEPRQVQKLFF. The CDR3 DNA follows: TGTGCCAGCAGTTCAGAGCCCCGACAAGTACAGAAACTGTTTTTT.

In DNA form, the CDR3 reads TGTGCCAGCTCCCCGAGGGGCCAGGGGTGGCCACCCCTCCACTTT. This translates into CASSPRGQGWPPLHF. The chain couples TRBV19 to TRBJ1-6, with TRBD1 as a possible D gene (6 bases). Germline-derived CDR1 and CDR2 are LNHDA and SQIVND (reference sequence). The CDR3 loop spans 15 amino acids. V was trimmed by 9 bases and J by 11 bases, leaving 23 bases between them.

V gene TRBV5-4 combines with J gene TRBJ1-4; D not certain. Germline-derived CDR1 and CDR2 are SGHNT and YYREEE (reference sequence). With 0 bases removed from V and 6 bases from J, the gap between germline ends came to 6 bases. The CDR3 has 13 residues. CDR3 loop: CASSLGRDEKLFF. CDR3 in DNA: TGTGCCAGCAGCTTGGGACGGGATGAAAAACTGTTTTTT.

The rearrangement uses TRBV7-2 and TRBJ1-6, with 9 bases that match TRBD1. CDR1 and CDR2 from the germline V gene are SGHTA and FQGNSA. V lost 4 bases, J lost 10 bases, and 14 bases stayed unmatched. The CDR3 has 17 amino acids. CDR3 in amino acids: CASSSEGQGSVYSPLHF. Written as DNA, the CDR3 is TGTGCCAGCAGCTCGGAGGGACAGGGAAGTGTATACTCACCCCTCCACTTT.

The CDR3 DNA follows: TGTGCCAGCAGTCCGCGTCCGGGACAGGGTGACTATGGCTACACCTTC. Its protein is CASSPRPGQGDYGYTF. The chain recombines TRBV28 with TRBJ1-2; 9 nucleotides match TRBD1. The CDR3 has 16 residues. Germline-derived CDR1 and CDR2 are MDHEN and SYDVKM. V shed 5 bases and J 3 bases; nucleotides not matched to a gene: 10.

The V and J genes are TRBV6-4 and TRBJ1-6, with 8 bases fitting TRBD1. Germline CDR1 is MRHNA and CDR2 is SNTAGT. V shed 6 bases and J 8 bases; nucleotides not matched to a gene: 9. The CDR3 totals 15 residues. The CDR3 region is CASRSPGGWDSPLHF. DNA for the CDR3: TGTGCCAGCAGAAGCCCAGGGGGCTGGGATTCACCCCTCCACTTT.

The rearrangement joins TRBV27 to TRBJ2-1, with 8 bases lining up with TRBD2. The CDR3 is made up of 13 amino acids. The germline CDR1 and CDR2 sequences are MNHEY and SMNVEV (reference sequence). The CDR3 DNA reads TGTGTAACATCGGGGGGGAGTTACAATGAGCAGTTCTTC. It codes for CVTSGGSYNEQFF.

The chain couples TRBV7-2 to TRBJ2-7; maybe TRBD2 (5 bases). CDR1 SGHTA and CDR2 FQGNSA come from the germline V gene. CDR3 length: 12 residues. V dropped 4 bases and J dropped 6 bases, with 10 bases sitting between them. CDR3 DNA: TGTGCCAGCAGCTCCCGGGAAGGCGAGCAGTACTTC. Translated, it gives CASSSREGEQYF.

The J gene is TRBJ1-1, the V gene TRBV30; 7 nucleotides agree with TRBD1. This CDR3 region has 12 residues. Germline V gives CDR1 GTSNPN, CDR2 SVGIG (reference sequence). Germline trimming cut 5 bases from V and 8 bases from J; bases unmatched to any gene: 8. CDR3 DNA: TGTGCCTGGCGTTGCGCACAGGGGGAAGCTTTCTTT. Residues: CAWRCAQGEAFF.

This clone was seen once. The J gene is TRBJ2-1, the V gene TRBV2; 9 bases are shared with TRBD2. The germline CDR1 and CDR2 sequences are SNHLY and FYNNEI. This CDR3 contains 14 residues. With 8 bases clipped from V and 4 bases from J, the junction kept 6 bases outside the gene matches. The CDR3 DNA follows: TGTGCCAGCCTCCCGACTAGCGGATACAATGAGCAGTTCTTC. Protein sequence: CASLPTSGYNEQFF.

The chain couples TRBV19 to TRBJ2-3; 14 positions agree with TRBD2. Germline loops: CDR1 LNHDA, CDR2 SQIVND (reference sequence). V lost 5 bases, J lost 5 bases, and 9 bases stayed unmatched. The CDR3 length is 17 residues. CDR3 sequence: CASSPGRGTSGGDTQYF. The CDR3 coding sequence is TGTGCCAGTAGTCCAGGCAGGGGGACTAGCGGGGGAGATACGCAGTATTTT.

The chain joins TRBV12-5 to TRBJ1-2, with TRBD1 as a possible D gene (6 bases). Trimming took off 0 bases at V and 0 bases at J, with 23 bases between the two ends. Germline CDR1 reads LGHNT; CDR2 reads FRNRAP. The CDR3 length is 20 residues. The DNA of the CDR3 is TGTGCTAGTGGTTTGGTCCTGCGGGGGCTGGGGTTAATGTCTAACTATGGCTACACCTTC. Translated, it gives CASGLVLRGLGLMSNYGYTF.

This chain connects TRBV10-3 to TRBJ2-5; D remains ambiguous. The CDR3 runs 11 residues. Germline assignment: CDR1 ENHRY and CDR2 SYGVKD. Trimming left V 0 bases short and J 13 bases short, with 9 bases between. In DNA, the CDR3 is TGTGCCATCAGTGAGTCGACTGTAATGTACTTC. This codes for CAISESTVMYF.

The DNA of the CDR3 is TGCGCCAGCAGCCAAGTACCAGGGACTGGAAACACCATATATTTT. It encodes CASSQVPGTGNTIYF. This chain connects TRBV4-3 to TRBJ1-3; perhaps TRBD1 as D (5 bases). Per germline, CDR1 LGHNA and CDR2 YSLEER. V was pared by 1 base and J by 2 bases, with 9 bases between. CDR3 length: 15 residues.

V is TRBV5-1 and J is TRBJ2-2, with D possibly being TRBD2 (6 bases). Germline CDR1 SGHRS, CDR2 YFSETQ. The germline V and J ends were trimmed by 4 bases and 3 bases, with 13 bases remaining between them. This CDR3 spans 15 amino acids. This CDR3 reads CASSPQGGDTGELFF. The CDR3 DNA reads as TGCGCCAGCAGCCCCCAGGGCGGGGACACCGGGGAGCTGTTTTTT.

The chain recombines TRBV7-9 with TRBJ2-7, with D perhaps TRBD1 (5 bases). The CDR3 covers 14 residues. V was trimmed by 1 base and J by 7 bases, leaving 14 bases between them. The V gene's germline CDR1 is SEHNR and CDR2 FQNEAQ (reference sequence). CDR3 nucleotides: TGTGCCAGCAGCTTAGAAGGCAGGGCAGGTGAGCAGTACTTC. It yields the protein CASSLEGRAGEQYF.

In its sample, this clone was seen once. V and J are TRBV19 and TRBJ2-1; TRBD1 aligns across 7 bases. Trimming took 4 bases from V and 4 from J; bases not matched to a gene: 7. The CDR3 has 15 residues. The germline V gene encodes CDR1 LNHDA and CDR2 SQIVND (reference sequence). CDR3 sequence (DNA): TGTGCCAGTAGTACCCCGGGACAGTCATACAATGAGCAGTTCTTC. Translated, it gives CASSTPGQSYNEQFF.

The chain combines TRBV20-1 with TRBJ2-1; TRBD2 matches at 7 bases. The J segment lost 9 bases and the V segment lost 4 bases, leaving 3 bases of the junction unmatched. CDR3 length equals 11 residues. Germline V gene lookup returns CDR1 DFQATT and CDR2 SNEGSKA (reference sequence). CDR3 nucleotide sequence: TGCAGTGCTACAGGGAGGGGTGAGCAGTTCTTC. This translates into CSATGRGEQFF.

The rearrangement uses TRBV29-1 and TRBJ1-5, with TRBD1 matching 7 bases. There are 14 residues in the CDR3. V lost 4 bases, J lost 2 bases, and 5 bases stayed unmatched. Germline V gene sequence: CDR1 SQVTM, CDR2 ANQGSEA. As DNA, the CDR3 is TGCAGCGTTGGGGACAGCAGTGGCAATCAGCCCCAGCATTTT. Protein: CSVGDSSGNQPQHF.

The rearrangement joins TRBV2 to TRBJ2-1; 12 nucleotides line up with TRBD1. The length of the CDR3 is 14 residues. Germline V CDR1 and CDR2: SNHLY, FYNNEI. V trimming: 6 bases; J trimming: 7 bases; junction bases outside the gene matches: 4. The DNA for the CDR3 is TGTGCCAGCAGGGGGACAGGGGGCTCGAATGAGCAGTTCTTC. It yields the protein CASRGTGGSNEQFF.